The clone carrying this T cell receptor (beta chain) was picked up many times. One entry per CDR3 protein, called by TCRdb with MiXCR from the RT-PCR reads. The sample gives more than 600,000 distinct CDR3 sequences, approximately 15% of which show up once; 3.6% is in the top ten. This CDR3 spans 14 amino acids. The germline CDR1 and CDR2 sequences are SGHRS and YFSETQ. The V and J ends lost 4 bases and 5 bases respectively, with 15 bases between them. The sequenced sample was memory CD4+ T cells from blood. This sequence joins TRBV5-1 and TRBJ2-5; D possibly corresponds to TRBD2 (5 bases). This sequence originates from a female donor in good health, serving as a healthy control. The DNA of the CDR3 is TGCGCCAGCAGCCCAGTCGGACTCTCGGAGACCCAGTACTTC. Translating gives CASSPVGLSETQYF.